The rows below give T cell receptor beta chains drawn from one sample of a study of Tregs in tolerant kidney transplant recipients. Data came from immunoSEQ multiplex PCR; TCRdb stores just in-frame clones and leaves some out. The data show 55,000 to 70,000 clones, over 75% seen once. This specimen was Tregs from blood, taken before the transplant. Receptors were obtained from a human donor who received a combined kidney and bone marrow transplant. Both conserved end residues are part of each CDR3. D genes are given only for firm matches. The size of a clone is reported for some rows only, either as once, few or many, or as a class for expanded clones.

V gene	clone size	D gene	J gene	CDR3 protein	CDR3 DNA
TRBV5-4	few	-	TRBJ1-1	CASGPPGIGHQNTEAFF	TGTGCCAGCGGGCCGCCCGGGATAGGACACCAGAACACTGAAGCTTTCTTT
TRBV27	-	TRBD1	TRBJ2-7	CASSLLDRRYEQYF	TGTGCCAGCAGTTTACTGGACAGGCGCTACGAGCAGTACTTC
TRBV5-6	-	-	TRBJ1-1	CASSLGDRTEAFF	TGTGCCAGCAGCTTGGGGGACCGCACTGAAGCTTTCTTT
TRBV6-5	-	-	TRBJ1-1	CASSYQGPNTEAFF	TGTGCCAGCAGTTATCAGGGGCCGAACACTGAAGCTTTCTTT
TRBV5-1	-	TRBD2	TRBJ2-7	CASSWPGRESEQYF	TGCGCCAGCAGCTGGCCCGGGCGGGAGAGCGAGCAGTACTTC
TRBV27	-	-	TRBJ2-1	CASSPRRGAIYNEQFF	TGTGCCAGCAGTCCCAGGCGCGGGGCTATCTACAATGAGCAGTTCTTC
TRBV5-4	-	-	TRBJ2-3	CASSGSSTDTQYF	TGTGCCAGCAGCGGGTCTAGCACAGATACGCAGTATTTT
TRBV20-1	-	-	TRBJ2-5	CSARPGETQYF	TGCAGTGCTAGACCGGGAGAGACCCAGTACTTC
TRBV7-2	-	-	TRBJ2-1	CASSLAQGHYLFNEQFF	TGTGCCAGCAGCTTAGCCCAGGGACATTATCTCTTCAATGAGCAGTTCTTC
TRBV7-2	once	-	TRBJ2-3	CASSFRWGGRNTDTQYF	TGTGCCAGCAGCTTTAGATGGGGGGGCAGGAACACAGATACGCAGTATTTT
TRBV11-2	-	-	TRBJ1-6	CASSLWVSNSPLHF	TGTGCCAGCAGCTTATGGGTGAGCAATTCACCCCTCCACTTT
TRBV7-6	-	-	TRBJ2-5	CASSLSLNGLLEQYF	TGTGCCAGCAGCTTAAGTCTGAACGGCCTTCTAGAGCAGTACTTC
TRBV5-5	-	-	TRBJ2-7	CASSLVVLTGISEQYF	TGTGCCAGCAGCTTGGTGGTTCTAACCGGGATTTCCGAGCAGTACTTC
TRBV6-1	medium-sized	-	TRBJ1-2	CASSEGPYGYTF	TGTGCCAGCAGTGAGGGACCCTATGGCTACACCTTC
TRBV7-9	-	-	TRBJ2-5	CASSLDSRETQYF	TGTGCCAGCAGCTTAGACAGCAGGGAGACCCAGTACTTC
TRBV30	-	-	TRBJ1-5	CAWSVRGAQGSQHF	TGTGCCTGGAGTGTACGGGGGGCCCAGGGGTCCCAGCATTTT
TRBV7-2	once	TRBD2	TRBJ2-7	CASSPRGLAGVNPPYEQYF	TGTGCCAGCAGCCCTAGGGGACTAGCGGGGGTAAACCCGCCTTACGAGCAGTACTTC